The rows below give T cell receptor beta chains drawn from one sample of a study of cytomegalovirus exposure and HLA in healthy donors. Measured with immunoSEQ multiplex PCR; TCRdb has only the in-frame clones, and not every one. This sample contains about 130,000 clones. Input material: PBMCs. These TCRs come from a woman aged 40 to 55 in good health and CMV-seropositive. The CDR3 runs from the conserved cysteine through the conserved F or W. The D gene is left open where the match is weak.

TRBV9	TRBJ2-3	.	CASSVAILETDTQYF	TGTGCCAGCAGCGTAGCTATCCTCGAGACAGATACGCAGTATTTT
TRBV27	TRBJ2-1	.	CARGALPTYNEQFF	TGTGCCAGGGGAGCTCTCCCCACTTACAATGAGCAGTTCTTC
TRBV2	TRBJ2-1	.	CASSDPGKQFF	TGTGCCAGCAGTGATCCGGGGAAGCAGTTCTTC
TRBV11-3	TRBJ2-7	.	CASSSLLWTITTFYEQYF	TGTGCCAGCAGCTCCCTCCTATGGACAATTACTACGTTCTACGAGCAGTACTTC
TRBV14	TRBJ2-1	.	CASKAGRSGEYNEQFF	TGTGCCAGCAAGGCAGGGCGCTCGGGAGAGTACAATGAGCAGTTCTTC
TRBV21-1	TRBJ2-3	.	CASSKGKLSTDTQYF	TGTGCCAGCAGCAAAGGCAAGCTGAGCACAGATACGCAGTATTTT
TRBV27	TRBJ2-7	.	CASRPRDRSIYEQYF	TGTGCCAGCAGGCCGCGGGACCGCTCGATCTACGAGCAGTACTTC
TRBV6-6	TRBJ1-2	TRBD1	CASRRGQSENYGYTF	TGTGCCAGTAGGAGGGGACAGAGTGAAAACTATGGCTACACCTTC
TRBV5-6	TRBJ1-2	.	CASSLGQAGYTF	TGTGCCAGCAGCTTGGGGCAGGCTGGCTACACCTTC
TRBV6-1	TRBJ2-7	TRBD1	CASRVRDRVHEQYF	TGTGCCAGCAGAGTTAGGGACAGGGTCCACGAGCAGTACTTC
TRBV7-9	TRBJ2-7	TRBD1	CASSLDADRAIEQYF	TGTGCCAGCAGCTTAGATGCGGACAGGGCTATCGAGCAGTACTTC
TRBV28	TRBJ2-7	TRBD2	CATRRLADTYEQYF	TGTGCCACCAGACGGCTAGCGGATACCTACGAGCAGTACTTC
TRBV5-5	TRBJ1-2	TRBD1	CASSLQGAQDGYTF	TGTGCCAGCAGCTTGCAGGGGGCGCAGGATGGCTACACCTTC
TRBV6-5	TRBJ2-7	TRBD2	CASMAGKSGSYEQYF	TGTGCCAGCATGGCAGGGAAAAGCGGGAGTTACGAGCAGTACTTC
TRBV11-2	TRBJ2-6	.	CASSSTGFSGANVLTF	TGTGCCAGCAGCTCGACAGGATTCTCTGGGGCCAACGTCCTGACTTTC
TRBV19	TRBJ2-2	TRBD1	CASNRGQGVNTGELFF	TGTGCCAGTAATAGGGGGCAGGGGGTCAACACCGGGGAGCTGTTTTTT
TRBV5-1	TRBJ2-5	.	CASSLAGREIETQYF	TGCGCCAGCAGCTTGGCGGGACGGGAGATTGAGACCCAGTACTTC
TRBV9	TRBJ2-7	TRBD1	CASSVATGGYEQYF	TGTGCCAGCAGCGTAGCAACAGGGGGCTACGAGCAGTACTTC
TRBV7-8	TRBJ1-2	.	CASSRVQVRGGYTF	TGTGCCAGCAGCAGAGTCCAGGTCAGGGGTGGCTACACCTTC
TRBV25-1	TRBJ2-5	TRBD1	CASSIRRDREVETQYF	TGTGCCAGCTCTATCCGGAGGGACAGGGAAGTGGAGACCCAGTACTTC
TRBV6-5	TRBJ2-6	.	CASSATRAGANVLTF	TGTGCCAGCAGCGCGACCCGGGCTGGGGCCAACGTCCTGACTTTC
TRBV6-6	TRBJ2-2	.	CASSQPNTGELFF	TGTGCCAGCAGCCAACCTAATACCGGGGAGCTGTTTTTT
TRBV18	TRBJ2-3	.	CASSLGPGTDTQYF	TGTGCCAGCTCTCTTGGGCCCGGCACAGATACGCAGTATTTT
TRBV4-1	TRBJ2-1	.	CASSQALYNEQFF	TGCGCCAGCAGCCAAGCGCTATACAATGAGCAGTTCTTC
TRBV5-1	TRBJ1-1	TRBD1	CASSPRGLTTEAFF	TGCGCCAGCAGCCCCAGGGGGTTGACGACTGAAGCTTTCTTT
TRBV28	TRBJ2-1	TRBD2	CASSLSSGRLPSSYNEQFF	TGTGCCAGCAGTTTAAGTAGCGGGAGGTTGCCGAGCTCCTACAATGAGCAGTTCTTC
TRBV7-3	TRBJ2-7	.	CASSLTAFYEQYF	TGTGCCAGCAGCTTAACGGCCTTCTACGAGCAGTACTTC
TRBV5-1	TRBJ1-4	TRBD1	CASSLGQGNEKLFF	TGCGCCAGCAGCTTGGGACAGGGGAATGAAAAACTGTTTTTT
TRBV7-9	TRBJ2-7	.	CASSLALGGRDYEQYF	TGTGCCAGCAGCTTAGCGCTAGGGGGGAGGGACTACGAGCAGTACTTC
TRBV18	TRBJ2-3	TRBD1	CASSPPAGGPDTQYF	TGTGCCAGCTCACCCCCGGCAGGGGGACCAGATACGCAGTATTTT
TRBV7-3	TRBJ2-3	TRBD2	CASSLSSGADTQYF	TGTGCCAGCAGCTTATCTAGCGGAGCAGATACGCAGTATTTT
TRBV20-1	TRBJ1-1	TRBD1	CIGQENTEAFF	TGCATAGGACAGGAGAACACTGAAGCTTTCTTT
TRBV14	TRBJ2-3	TRBD2	CASSQAGGPRNTNTQYF	TGTGCCAGCAGCCAAGCGGGAGGCCCGAGAAACACAAATACGCAGTATTTT
TRBV7-9	TRBJ2-7	.	CATSGGKELNEQYF	TGTGCCACCTCGGGCGGGAAGGAATTGAACGAGCAGTACTTC
TRBV4-1	TRBJ2-3	.	CASSQDSLASTDTQYF	TGCGCCAGCAGCCAAGATAGTCTAGCAAGCACAGATACGCAGTATTTT
TRBV19	TRBJ1-2	.	CASSRTDYGYTF	TGTGCCAGTAGTAGGACAGACTATGGCTACACCTTC
TRBV27	TRBJ1-2	TRBD1	CASSQNAWDRGIPSDGYTF	TGTGCCAGCAGTCAAAATGCCTGGGACAGGGGGATCCCTAGTGATGGCTACACCTTC
TRBV5-4	TRBJ1-1	TRBD1	CASSPGQGQMNTEAFF	TGTGCCAGCAGCCCCGGACAGGGGCAGATGAACACTGAAGCTTTCTTT
TRBV11-2	TRBJ2-7	.	CASSHYRDSPYNEQYF	TGTGCCAGCAGCCATTATCGGGACTCCCCATACAACGAGCAGTACTTC
TRBV11-2	TRBJ2-3	.	CASSAGGPRGTDTQYF	TGTGCCAGCAGCGCAGGGGGGCCAAGGGGCACAGATACGCAGTATTTT
TRBV7-3	TRBJ2-1	.	CASSPRTSYNEQFF	TGTGCCAGCAGCCCGCGGACTTCCTACAATGAGCAGTTCTTC
TRBV28	TRBJ2-3	TRBD2	CASSSASGSGTDTQYF	TGTGCCAGCAGTTCTGCTAGCGGGAGTGGGACAGATACGCAGTATTTT